The 20 T cell receptor beta chains below all came from one sample that was sequenced in a study of radiotherapy plus CTLA-4 blockade in lung cancer (dated by TCRdb to the late 2010s). Library preparation used the immunoSEQ multiplex PCR assay. TCRdb's version of the immuneACCESS table is confined to in-frame rearrangements and falls short of the full clone set. An unresolved V gene accounts for under half of the shortfall where checked; the remainder is of unknown origin. A total of some 110,000 clones appear in this sample, about four fifths of them only once. The ten largest account for roughly 3.3% of the sample. The sample consisted of peripheral blood, taken from a patient treated with radiotherapy plus ipilimumab. The receptors come from a human donor with non-small cell lung cancer that progressed on radiotherapy plus ipilimumab. Some clones in this sample may be carry-over from other donors' samples.

The chain recombines TRBV4-1 with TRBJ1-2; D perhaps matches TRBD1 (6 bases). Germline V gene data show CDR1 as MGHRA and CDR2 as YSYEKL. The ends were cut back, 3 bases at V and 8 bases at J, with 19 bases in the middle. The CDR3 totals 15 residues. For the CDR3, the DNA is TGCGCCAGCAGCCAGGACTTGACAGGCAACAAGGGCTACACCTTC. Translation gives CASSQDLTGNKGYTF.

This chain links TRBV7-8 with TRBJ1-5; D not resolved. V was clipped by 1 base and J by 0 bases, with 10 bases between them. The CDR3 is made up of 16 amino acids. Germline assignment: CDR1 SGHVS and CDR2 FQNEAQ. Written as DNA, the CDR3 is TGTGCCAGCAGCTTAGTATACCGAAATAGCAATCAGCCCCAGCATTTT. This sequence encodes CASSLVYRNSNQPQHF.

The rearrangement links TRBV2 to TRBJ2-1; the D gene is possibly TRBD2 (7 bases). Germline V gene lookup returns CDR1 SNHLY and CDR2 FYNNEI. The V end lost 10 bases, the J end lost 11 bases, and 24 bases lay between the germline ends. This CDR3 comprises 14 residues. The chain's CDR3 is CATMTSSEGGKQFF. CDR3 nucleotides: TGTGCCACCATGACTAGCTCGGAGGGGGGGAAGCAGTTCTTC.

This clone has only a few counts. This rearrangement joins TRBV6-6 to TRBJ1-5; D call uncertain. The germline V gene has CDR1 MNHNY and CDR2 SVGAGI (reference sequence). The CDR3 is made up of 13 amino acids. Trimming left V 5 bases short and J 4 bases short, with 9 bases between. DNA of the CDR3: TGTGCCAGCAGTCGGACTTGGAATCAGCCCCAGCATTTT. This encodes CASSRTWNQPQHF.

This clone was recorded once. V gene TRBV6-1 combines with J gene TRBJ2-7; unclear D gene. V was shortened by 0 bases and J by 9 bases, with 6 bases between the two germline ends. The germline CDR1 and CDR2 sequences are MNHNS and SASEGT. The CDR3 totals 11 residues. The CDR3 region has the DNA TGTGCCAGCAGTGAAGCGCCAGGGCAGTACTTC. Its protein is CASSEAPGQYF.

This chain uses TRBV27 with TRBJ2-7, with 8 bases aligning to TRBD2. CDR3 length: 19 amino acids. The V gene's germline CDR1 is MNHEY and CDR2 SMNVEV (reference sequence). The V segment lost 2 bases and the J segment 3 bases; nucleotides outside the gene matches: 18. The CDR3 region is CASSLRGGLGELPNYEQYF. CDR3 nucleotides: TGTGCCAGCAGTTTACGCGGGGGGCTAGGCGAACTACCGAACTACGAGCAGTACTTC.

The chain has TRBV27 and TRBJ2-3; unclear D gene. The CDR3 contains 16 residues. Germline V lookup: CDR1 MNHEY, CDR2 SMNVEV (reference sequence). The V gene lost 4 bases and the J gene lost 0 bases, with 14 bases spanning the gap. Here the CDR3 DNA reads TGTGCCAGCAGTTCGCCTTCCAGCATTAGCACAGATACGCAGTATTTT. Amino acids: CASSSPSSISTDTQYF.

A single count supports this clone. This chain links TRBV7-2 with TRBJ1-5; maybe TRBD1 (5 bases). The germline gives CDR1 SGHTA, CDR2 FQGNSA. The CDR3 contains 15 residues. V was shortened by 6 bases and J by 3 bases, with 15 bases between the two germline ends. The CDR3 DNA sequence: TGTGCCAGCAGTCCCGGAGGAGGGGCCAATCAGCCCCAGCATTTT. Residues: CASSPGGGANQPQHF.

The chain has TRBV4-3 and TRBJ1-4; tentatively, D is TRBD1 (6 bases). Trimming cost V 0 bases and J 1 base, with 15 bases left between them. The CDR3 contains 18 residues. Germline-derived CDR1 and CDR2 are LGHNA and YSLEER. Here the CDR3 DNA reads TGCGCCAGCAGCCAAGATTTAGGGGTAGGGGGAACTAATGAAAAACTGTTTTTT. Amino acid sequence: CASSQDLGVGGTNEKLFF.

As for this clone: At one of its ends the junction is not consistent with the germline gene, which may arise from a read error. This chain connects TRBV11-3 to TRBJ2-7; unclear D gene. This CDR3 is built from 14 residues. CDR1 and CDR2 from the germline V gene are SGHNT and YENEEA. The CDR3 here is CASSLIGSSNEQYF. CDR3 nucleotides: TGTGCCAGCAGCCTGATCGGCAGCTCCAACGAGCAGTACTTC. Combining the CDR3 with reference TRBV11-3 and TRBJ2-7 gives the whole variable domain EAGVVQSPRYKIIEKKQPVAFWCNPISGHNTLYWYLQNLGQGPELLIRYENEEAVDDSQLPKDRFSAERLKGVDSTLKIQPAELGDSAVYLCASSLIGSSNEQYFGPGTRLTVT.

V gene TRBV7-9 combines with J gene TRBJ2-2; TRBD2 agrees at 14 bases. The germline CDR1 and CDR2 sequences are SEHNR and FQNEAQ (reference sequence). J lost 7 bases, V lost 5 bases, and 12 bases had no gene match. CDR3 length equals 18 residues. For the CDR3, the DNA is TGTGCCAGCAGCAACTACATGGGACTAGCGGGGGAAGACGGGGAGCTGTTTTTT. It codes for CASSNYMGLAGEDGELFF.

The chain joins TRBV10-1 to TRBJ1-2; 9 bases are a match to TRBD1. This CDR3 has 16 residues. The junction had 12 bases not matched to a gene; V was cut back by 6 bases and J by 4 bases. CDR1 and CDR2 from the germline V gene are WNHNN and SYGVQD (reference sequence). In DNA, the CDR3 is TGCGCCAGCAGGAGAGGACAGGGGATAGGAAGCTATGGCTACACCTTC. Translated: CASRRGQGIGSYGYTF.

There are a few counts of this clone. The rearrangement joins TRBV19 to TRBJ1-2; the D gene is possibly TRBD1 (6 bases). The germline V gene has CDR1 LNHDA and CDR2 SQIVND (reference sequence). The CDR3 runs to 14 residues. The germline V and J ends were trimmed by 4 bases and 5 bases, with 14 bases remaining between them. CDR3 nucleotide sequence: TGTGCCAGTAGTACAGAGACAGGTGGTTATGGCTACACCTTC. Translating it yields CASSTETGGYGYTF.

Note on this clone: At the DNA level, this CDR3 is encoded by other sequences in the same sample as well. V is TRBV27 and J is TRBJ1-5, with TRBD1 as a possible D gene (6 bases). Trimming took off 6 bases at V and 11 bases at J, with 23 bases between the two ends. The germline V gene has CDR1 MNHEY and CDR2 SMNVEV (reference sequence). This CDR3 contains 15 residues. CDR3 region: CASSSPQGGGGTQHF. DNA of the CDR3: TGTGCCAGCAGCTCTCCACAGGGTGGGGGGGGGACCCAGCATTTT.

The gene calls are TRBV16 and TRBJ2-7, with D perhaps assigned TRBD1 or TRBD2 (5 bases each). CDR1 KGHSY and CDR2 FQNENV come from the germline V gene. This CDR3 spans 17 amino acids. The ends were cut back, 4 bases at V and 6 bases at J, with 25 bases in the middle. The CDR3 region is CASSRTNWGLAEAEQYF. The DNA for the CDR3 is TGTGCCAGCAGCCGCACAAATTGGGGCCTAGCCGAGGCCGAGCAGTACTTC.

The chain combines TRBV4-3 with TRBJ1-1; D is perhaps TRBD1 (6 bases). The CDR3 is made up of 14 amino acids. Germline CDR1 is LGHNA and CDR2 is YSLEER. The V and J ends lost 0 bases and 4 bases respectively, with 9 bases between them. The CDR3 nucleotides read TGCGCCAGCAGCCAAGATCCCAGGGGCACTGAAGCTTTCTTT. Encoded protein: CASSQDPRGTEAFF.

This chain joins TRBV7-9 and TRBJ2-3; 7 nucleotides match TRBD2. The length of the CDR3 is 16 residues. J lost 0 bases, V lost 2 bases, and 5 bases had no gene match. CDR1 SEHNR and CDR2 FQNEAQ come from the germline V gene (reference sequence). This CDR3 reads CASSLNGGSSTDTQYF. For the CDR3, the DNA is TGTGCCAGCAGCTTAAACGGGGGGTCTAGCACAGATACGCAGTATTTT.

The genes are TRBV6-1 and TRBJ1-4; D not resolved. Trimming pared 1 base from V and 0 bases from J, leaving 9 bases between. CDR3 size: 16 residues. Germline CDR1 is MNHNS and CDR2 is SASEGT. The CDR3 sequence: CASSEGPGSTNEKLFF. The CDR3, as DNA: TGTGCCAGCAGTGAAGGCCCGGGTTCAACTAATGAAAAACTGTTTTTT.

As to this clone: One junction end does not reproduce the germline sequence, and a read error may be involved. The chain has TRBV2 and TRBJ1-5; the D is unclear. Germline CDR1 SNHLY, CDR2 FYNNEI. The CDR3 has 14 residues. The CDR3 nucleotides read TGTGCCACCAGTCGGCAGGAAAGCAATCAGCCCCAGCATTTT. It is translated as CATSRQESNQPQHF.

This chain joins TRBV4-2 and TRBJ1-4; 8 bases map to TRBD1. The CDR3 loop spans 18 amino acids. Looked up from germline, CDR1 is LGHNA and CDR2 is YNFKEQ. Losses at the gene ends were 3 bases for V and 3 bases for J; bases not matched to a gene: 12. CDR3 in amino acids: CASSQTRQGRTANEKLFF. CDR3 coding DNA: TGTGCCAGCAGCCAGACCAGACAGGGGAGGACGGCTAATGAAAAACTGTTTTTT.